Presented here are 26 T cell receptor beta chains from one specimen sequenced in a study of blood T cells in healthy people across ages. Next came a second PCR, run for about 7 to 12 cycles, which used a sample-barcoded 5' primer along with a J-beta primer mix. TCRdb ran MiXCR on the 5' RACE reads and lists one entry per CDR3 protein. The sample yields 750,000 or so distinct CDR3 sequences, roughly 25% seen once. These data were also filed under a second study, of T cells of mothers and their children.

The sample consisted of blood. The receptors stem from a boy between 10 and 17 years old in good health.

As regards this clonotype: The junction and the germline gene differ at one end; a read error may be behind it. The chain employs TRBV2 and TRBJ2-4; 8 nucleotides align to TRBD1. The CDR3 totals 12 residues. Germline V gene lookup returns CDR1 SNHLY and CDR2 FYNNEI. The DNA of the CDR3 is TGTGCCAGCAGTGACGACGGGACAGGTAGAATATTC. It is translated as CASSDDGTGRIF.

J is TRBJ2-7 and V is TRBV6-2 or TRBV6-3; 9 nucleotides match TRBD1. Germline assignment: CDR1 MNHEY and CDR2 SVGEGT. The CDR3 length is 15 residues. V shed 8 bases, J shed 5 bases, and the junction held 13 bases outside the gene matches. The CDR3 DNA sequence: TGTGCCAGCCAGGGACAGGGTGGTTTTGGCGACGAGCAGTACTTC. It translates to CASQGQGGFGDEQYF.

The V call is TRBV4-3, the J call TRBJ1-2; D not resolved. Deletions cut 0 bases from V and 4 bases from J, with 9 bases between. Germline V gives CDR1 LGHNA, CDR2 YSLEER. The CDR3 covers 14 residues. The CDR3 sequence is CASSQDWKGYGYTF. The DNA for the CDR3 is TGCGCCAGCAGCCAAGATTGGAAGGGCTATGGCTACACCTTC.

In DNA form, the CDR3 reads TGCAGCGTTGGCGGTAGGACAGGGGTCTACGAGCAGTACTTC. It encodes CSVGGRTGVYEQYF. The chain recombines TRBV29-1 with TRBJ2-7, with 9 bases lining up with TRBD1. CDR3 length: 14 residues. V was pared by 4 bases and J by 3 bases, with 7 bases of the junction left unmatched. Germline V CDR1 and CDR2: SQVTM, ANQGSEA.

This clonotype was detected only a few times. The V call is TRBV6-1, the J call TRBJ1-1, with 7 bases aligning to TRBD1. After removal of 8 bases from V and 9 bases from J, the junction contained 6 bases not matched to a gene. The germline CDR1 and CDR2 sequences are MNHNS and SASEGT. CDR3 size: 11 residues. Here the CDR3 DNA reads TGTGCCAGCCCCGACAGGGAGAAAGCTTTCTTT. This encodes CASPDREKAFF.

This clonotype was counted a few times. The chain couples TRBV28 to TRBJ2-1; no definite D call. V lost 6 bases and J 5 bases, leaving 5 bases between the germline ends. This CDR3 has 11 amino acids. Germline-derived CDR1 and CDR2 are MDHEN and SYDVKM. The CDR3, as DNA: TGTGCCAGCAGGGAGAACAATGAGCAGTTCTTC. Protein product: CASRENNEQFF.

The rearrangement uses TRBV20-1 and TRBJ1-6, with D unresolved. Looked up from germline, CDR1 is DFQATT and CDR2 is SNEGSKA (reference sequence). V lost 3 bases and J lost 1, with 19 bases in between. The CDR3 runs to 18 residues. As DNA, the CDR3 is TGCAGTGCTAGGGATACGGACCGGGAGGGTTCCTATAATTCACCCCTCCACTTT. Translation gives CSARDTDREGSYNSPLHF.

The chain employs TRBV11-2 and TRBJ1-2; 9 bases are shared with TRBD1. V shed 4 bases and J 5 bases; nucleotides not matched to a gene: 11. In germline, CDR1 is SGHAT, CDR2 FQNNGV. The CDR3 is 16 amino acids. The chain's CDR3 is CASSSATRQGVYGYTF. As DNA, the CDR3 is TGTGCCAGCAGCTCCGCCACCAGACAGGGGGTTTATGGCTACACCTTC.

Only a few counts were recorded for this clonotype. The genes are TRBV28 and TRBJ2-1, with 7 bases identical to TRBD2. The CDR3 extends over 15 amino acids. V dropped 1 base and J dropped 6; count of bases not matched to a gene: 6. The V gene's germline CDR1 is MDHEN and CDR2 SYDVKM. This chain's CDR3 is CASSLYLAEPNEQFF. The CDR3 region has the DNA TGTGCCAGCAGTTTATATCTAGCGGAGCCCAATGAGCAGTTCTTC.

This clonotype came up a few times. The chain couples TRBV29-1 to TRBJ2-5, with D maybe TRBD1 (5 bases). V dropped 0 bases and J dropped 1 base, with 9 bases sitting between them. The CDR3 totals 14 residues. The V gene's germline CDR1 is SQVTM and CDR2 ANQGSEA. CDR3: CSVEDLTGQETQYF. The CDR3 DNA is TGCAGCGTTGAAGATCTAACAGGCCAAGAGACCCAGTACTTC.

The chain has TRBV20-1 and TRBJ1-5, with D perhaps TRBD1 (5 bases). CDR1 and CDR2 from the germline V gene are DFQATT and SNEGSKA (reference sequence). With 6 bases removed from V and 5 bases from J, the gap between germline ends came to 20 bases. The CDR3 extends over 15 amino acids. The CDR3 DNA reads TGCAGTGCCCCGGAGCCAAGGGGCGGCGATCAGCCCCAGCATTTT. Protein sequence: CSAPEPRGGDQPQHF.

The chain carries TRBV6-1 and TRBJ2-5, with D uncertain. The germline CDR1 and CDR2 sequences are MNHNS and SASEGT. This CDR3 contains 11 residues. Trimming left V 1 base short and J 7 bases short, with 4 bases between. CDR3 in amino acids: CASSEVGTQYF. The CDR3 nucleotides read TGTGCCAGCAGTGAAGTGGGGACCCAGTACTTC.

The CDR3 spells CSAPWVGETQYF. Written as DNA, the CDR3 is TGCAGTGCCCCCTGGGTAGGAGAGACCCAGTACTTC. The chain joins TRBV20-1 to TRBJ2-5; no clear D. Germline-derived CDR1 and CDR2 are DFQATT and SNEGSKA (reference sequence). CDR3 length equals 12 residues. The V end was cut by 6 bases, the J end by 4 bases, with 12 bases between.

This clonotype was observed a few times. This sequence joins TRBV11-2 and TRBJ1-1; D might be TRBD1 (6 bases). Germline CDR1 is SGHAT and CDR2 is FQNNGV. This CDR3 has 20 residues. V was trimmed by 3 bases and J by 1 base, leaving 27 bases between them. CDR3 bases: TGTGCCAGCAGCTTGTTTCCGGGACACGGAGGAGGGTTCAAGAACACTGAAGCTTTCTTT. Protein: CASSLFPGHGGGFKNTEAFF.

The chain couples TRBV20-1 to TRBJ2-1, with 11 bases fitting TRBD2. Germline values: CDR1 DFQATT, CDR2 SNEGSKA (reference sequence). V shed 0 bases and J 2 bases; nucleotides not matched to a gene: 3. The CDR3 length is 16 residues. The CDR3 loop is CSARDKGLAAYNEQFF. The DNA of the CDR3 is TGCAGTGCTAGAGATAAGGGACTAGCGGCCTACAATGAGCAGTTCTTC.

The chain joins TRBV6-6 to TRBJ1-5; D unclear. The CDR3 sequence is 17 residues long. The V gene's germline CDR1 is MNHNY and CDR2 SVGAGI (reference sequence). V lost 0 bases, J lost 0 bases, and 12 bases lay in between. CDR3 residues: CASSYSGLSHSNQPQHF. In DNA form, the CDR3 reads TGTGCCAGCAGTTACTCGGGTCTATCCCATAGCAATCAGCCCCAGCATTTT.

This sequence joins TRBV4-3 and TRBJ2-5, with D perhaps given as TRBD1 or TRBD2 (5 bases each). The V end lost 4 bases, the J end lost 2 bases, and 14 bases lay between the germline ends. The CDR3 consists of 15 residues. Germline V gives CDR1 LGHNA, CDR2 YSLEER. CDR3 sequence reads: CASSPVRGAQETQYF. The CDR3 region has the DNA TGCGCCAGCAGCCCAGTGAGGGGTGCTCAAGAGACCCAGTACTTC.

CDR3: CASSYSGGGYTF. The CDR3 DNA reads TGTGCCAGCAGTTACTCGGGTGGTGGCTACACCTTC. The gene calls are TRBV6-5 and TRBJ1-2, with unresolved D. V lost 0 bases and J lost 7, with 6 bases in between. This CDR3 has 12 amino acids. In germline, CDR1 is MNHEY, CDR2 SVGAGI.

This clonotype has only a few counts. The rearrangement uses TRBV12-3 or TRBV12-4 and TRBJ1-4, with D unclear. Trimming stripped 6 bases from V and 1 base from J, with 9 bases between. CDR3 length equals 14 residues. The CDR3 DNA sequence: TGTGCCAGCAGCCAACAGTTAACTAATGAAAAACTGTTTTTT. This sequence encodes CASSQQLTNEKLFF.

The rearrangement joins TRBV29-1 to TRBJ2-1; the D gene is possibly TRBD1 (5 bases). The V end lost 4 bases, the J end lost 6 bases, and 10 bases lay between the germline ends. The CDR3 length is 12 residues. CDR1 and CDR2 from the germline V gene are SQVTM and ANQGSEA. CDR3 bases: TGCAGCGTTGGCCGACAGAGCAATGAGCAGTTCTTC. It yields the protein CSVGRQSNEQFF.

This chain joins TRBV4-1 and TRBJ2-1; TRBD2 agrees at 7 bases. The CDR3 contains 12 residues. The germline V gene encodes CDR1 MGHRA and CDR2 YSYEKL. The trim removed 4 bases at V and 9 bases at J, leaving 3 bases unmatched. CDR3 nucleotide sequence: TGCGCCAGCAGCCTCACTAGCGCTGAGCAGTTCTTC. This codes for CASSLTSAEQFF.

In its sample, this clonotype was seen a few times. The V gene is TRBV7-2, the J gene TRBJ2-2; 13 bases align to TRBD2. CDR3 size: 18 residues. Trimming removed 5 bases from V and 0 bases from J; junction bases left unmatched: 6. Germline V gene sequence: CDR1 SGHTA, CDR2 FQGNSA. The CDR3 DNA reads as TGTGCCAGCAGCCTACTAGCGGGGGGGCAAGCGAACACCGGGGAGCTGTTTTTT. This gives the protein CASSLLAGGQANTGELFF.

This clonotype was observed a few times. The chain joins TRBV20-1 to TRBJ1-1, with D possibly TRBD1 on 6 matching bases. Trimming cost V 5 bases and J 4 bases, with 23 bases left between them. Germline V CDR1 and CDR2: DFQATT, SNEGSKA (reference sequence). This CDR3 is built from 16 residues. In DNA, the CDR3 is TGCAGTGCTGTTGACAGGTTAGCGCCCACACGCACTGAAGCTTTCTTT. Its translation is CSAVDRLAPTRTEAFF.

This clonotype has a handful of counts. The J gene is TRBJ2-2, the V gene TRBV5-1, with D possibly TRBD2 on 6 matching bases. Trimming took off 4 bases at V and 3 bases at J, with 13 bases between the two ends. Germline CDR1 and CDR2: SGHRS and YFSETQ. The CDR3 consists of 15 residues. The CDR3 sequence is CASSHGGPYTGELFF. The CDR3 nucleotides are TGCGCCAGCAGCCACGGGGGTCCGTACACCGGGGAGCTGTTTTTT.

This clonotype appeared a few times. The rearrangement links TRBV6-2 or TRBV6-3 to TRBJ2-2; D uncertain. The CDR3 has 14 residues. V shed 7 bases and J shed 0 bases, with 9 bases lying between them. Germline CDR1 is MNHEY and CDR2 is SVGEGT. CDR3 nucleotide sequence: TGTGCCAGCACCAAGACCCCGAACACCGGGGAGCTGTTTTTT. This codes for CASTKTPNTGELFF.

The CDR3 coding sequence is TGCAGTGCCATAGCGGGGGTACCTTACAATGAGCAGTTCTTC. Translating gives CSAIAGVPYNEQFF. This sequence joins TRBV20-1 and TRBJ2-1; TRBD2 matches at 9 bases. Germline values: CDR1 DFQATT, CDR2 SNEGSKA (reference sequence). Unmatched junction bases numbered 7, after V lost 6 bases and J lost 4 bases. CDR3 length: 14 amino acids.